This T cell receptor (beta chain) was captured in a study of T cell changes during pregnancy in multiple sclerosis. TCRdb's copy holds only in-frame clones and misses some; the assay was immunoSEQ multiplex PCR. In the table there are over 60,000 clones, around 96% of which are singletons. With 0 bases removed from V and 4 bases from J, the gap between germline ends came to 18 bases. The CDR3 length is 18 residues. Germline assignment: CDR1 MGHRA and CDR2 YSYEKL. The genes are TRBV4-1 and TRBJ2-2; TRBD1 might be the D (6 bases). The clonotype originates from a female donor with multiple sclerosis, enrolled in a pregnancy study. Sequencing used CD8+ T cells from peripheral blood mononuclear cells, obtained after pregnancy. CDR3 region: CASSQDRFSAGVTGELFF. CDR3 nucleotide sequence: TGCGCCAGCAGCCAAGATCGTTTCTCGGCAGGGGTCACCGGGGAGCTGTTTTTT.